This paragraph covers one T cell receptor beta chain sequence. Antigen unknown. The V end lost 5 bases, the J end lost 4 bases, and 21 bases lay between the germline ends. The germline CDR1 and CDR2 sequences are LGHNA and YSLEER. The CDR3 has 16 residues. The sample comes from a study of cytomegalovirus exposure and HLA in healthy donors. Both 60 Vbeta primers and 13 Jbeta primers went into the PCR. TCRdb's copy holds only in-frame clones and misses some; the assay was immunoSEQ multiplex PCR. The sample lists roughly 130,000 clones; roughly 80% were seen once. Study observations and caveats: Most subjects' HLA-A and HLA-B alleles were reportedly predicted from TCR beta sequences.

The origin of this receptor is a female donor in good health and CMV-seronegative. The chain has TRBV4-3 and TRBJ2-7, with D perhaps matching TRBD2 (7 bases). The sequenced sample consisted of PBMCs. The CDR3 DNA sequence: TGCGCCAGCAGCTCTGGAGGGGGGGGCGGGGGATACGAGCAGTACTTC. This sequence encodes CASSSGGGGGGYEQYF.